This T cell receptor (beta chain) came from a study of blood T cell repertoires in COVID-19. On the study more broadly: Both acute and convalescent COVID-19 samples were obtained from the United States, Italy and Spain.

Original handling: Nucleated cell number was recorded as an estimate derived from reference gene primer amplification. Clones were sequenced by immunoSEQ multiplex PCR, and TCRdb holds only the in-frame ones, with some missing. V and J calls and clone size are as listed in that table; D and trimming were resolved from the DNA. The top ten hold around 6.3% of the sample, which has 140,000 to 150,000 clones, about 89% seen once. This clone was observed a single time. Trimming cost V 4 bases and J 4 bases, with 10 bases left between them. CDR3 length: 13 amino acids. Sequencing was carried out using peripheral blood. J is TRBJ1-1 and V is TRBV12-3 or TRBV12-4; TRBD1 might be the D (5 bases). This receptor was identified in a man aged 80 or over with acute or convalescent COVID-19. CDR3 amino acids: CASSSTVITEAFF. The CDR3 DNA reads TGTGCCAGCAGTTCGACAGTCATCACTGAAGCTTTCTTT.